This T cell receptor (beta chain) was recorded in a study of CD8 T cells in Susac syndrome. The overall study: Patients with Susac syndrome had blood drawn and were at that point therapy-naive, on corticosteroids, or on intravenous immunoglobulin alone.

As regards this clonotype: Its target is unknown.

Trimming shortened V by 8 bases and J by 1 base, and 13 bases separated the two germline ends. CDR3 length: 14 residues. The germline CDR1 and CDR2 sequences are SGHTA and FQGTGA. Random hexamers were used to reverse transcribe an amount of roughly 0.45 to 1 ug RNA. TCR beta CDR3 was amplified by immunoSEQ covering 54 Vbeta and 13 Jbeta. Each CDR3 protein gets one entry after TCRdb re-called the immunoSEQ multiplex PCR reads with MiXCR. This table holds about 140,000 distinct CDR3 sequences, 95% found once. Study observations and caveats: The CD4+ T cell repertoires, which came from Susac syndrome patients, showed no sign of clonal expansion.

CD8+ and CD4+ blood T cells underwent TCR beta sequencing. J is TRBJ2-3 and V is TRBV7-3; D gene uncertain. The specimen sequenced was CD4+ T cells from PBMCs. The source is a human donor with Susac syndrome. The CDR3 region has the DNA TGTGCCAGCGGCCACGGAGCCGGCACAGATACGCAGTATTTT. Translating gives CASGHGAGTDTQYF.